This T cell receptor beta chain was sequenced for a study of T-cell memory formation after mild COVID-19. Study-level findings and limits: Clones which contracted sat mainly in CM and EM if CD4+, and in EMRA if CD8+. From day 15 to 85, contracting clones were balanced between CD4 and CD8, whereas later expanders leaned toward CD4+.

Regarding this clonotype: Antigen specificity is unknown.

TCRdb analysed the 5' RACE reads with MiXCR anew, one entry per CDR3 protein. The sample includes a few hundred thousand distinct CDR3 sequences, more than 15% seen only once; the top ten take 20% to 25%. The CDR3 contains 15 residues. Trimming took 8 bases from V and 9 from J, leaving 23 bases between them. This receptor was obtained from a man aged 18 to 29 who had mild COVID-19 (a few samples of this study predate the infection). Cell type and time point are not known. The specimen was PBMCs or a T cell subset sorted from them (not recorded which). The chain is built from TRBV12-3 or TRBV12-4 and TRBJ2-1, with D possibly TRBD2 on 6 matching bases. CDR3 amino acids: CASGNSEAGLGEQFF. The CDR3 nucleotides read TGTGCCAGCGGCAACTCCGAGGCGGGGCTAGGTGAGCAGTTCTTC.